These 23 T cell receptor beta chains were sequenced from one sample in a study of T cells after yellow fever vaccination. MiXCR was run by TCRdb on the 5' RACE reads, yielding one entry per CDR3 protein. The sample comprises roughly 310,000 distinct CDR3 sequences, 8.7% of which are singletons, and more than 15% rests with the top ten. Sequencing used PBMCs, obtained on the day of the first yellow fever vaccination. These receptor sequences come from a man in his late teens or twenties who received the YFV17D yellow fever vaccine.

This clonotype has a count of ten or more. The gene calls are TRBV5-1 and TRBJ2-1; 8 bases agree with TRBD1. The CDR3 runs 14 residues. V shed 3 bases, J shed 7 bases, and the junction held 6 bases outside the gene matches. Per the germline V gene, CDR1 is SGHRS and CDR2 is YFSETQ. The CDR3 nucleotides read TGCGCCAGCAGCTCGGACAGGGAAGGGAATGAGCAGTTCTTC. This encodes CASSSDREGNEQFF.

V is TRBV12-3 or TRBV12-4 and J is TRBJ1-5, with D tentatively TRBD1 (5 bases). The CDR3 loop spans 17 amino acids. V was shortened by 8 bases and J by 0 bases, with 20 bases between the two germline ends. The DNA of the CDR3 is TGTGCCAGCCGGGAGGGGTGGGGATATAGTAGCAATCAGCCCCAGCATTTT. Encoded protein: CASREGWGYSSNQPQHF.

A few counts support this clonotype. The chain couples TRBV2 to TRBJ1-2; TRBD1 might be the D (6 bases). This CDR3 comprises 12 residues. The germline gives CDR1 SNHLY, CDR2 FYNNEI. The germline V and J ends were trimmed by 5 bases and 8 bases, with 12 bases remaining between them. Written as DNA, the CDR3 is TGTGCCAGCAGTAACAGGGTTGGCGGCTACACCTTC. Protein sequence: CASSNRVGGYTF.

In this sample, this clonotype turned up a few times. The CDR3 DNA sequence: TGTGCCAGCAGCGGGGGAGGCTCTGGGGCCAACGTCCTGACTTTC. This encodes CASSGGGSGANVLTF. V and J are TRBV9 and TRBJ2-6, with D maybe TRBD2 (6 bases). Germline V gives CDR1 SGDLS, CDR2 YYNGEE. Deletions cut 3 bases from V and 0 bases from J, with 7 bases between. CDR3 length equals 15 residues.

In its sample, this clonotype was seen many times. The V call is TRBV20-1, the J call TRBJ1-1; D might be TRBD1 (6 bases). The V and J ends lost 3 bases and 2 bases respectively, with 7 bases between them. Germline values: CDR1 DFQATT, CDR2 SNEGSKA (reference sequence). CDR3 length: 12 amino acids. CDR3 nucleotide sequence: TGCAGTGCTAGGACAGGTAACACTGAAGCTTTCTTT. It yields the protein CSARTGNTEAFF.

This clonotype has only a few counts. The chain joins TRBV7-2 to TRBJ2-3; 8 bases map to TRBD2. Germline V gene lookup returns CDR1 SGHTA and CDR2 FQGNSA. CDR3 size: 14 residues. J gave up 5 bases and V 4 bases, and 5 bases lay outside the gene matches. The CDR3 sequence is CASSSPGGRDTQYF. The CDR3, as DNA: TGTGCCAGCAGCTCACCGGGGGGGCGAGATACGCAGTATTTT. The variable domain in full, with the rest retrieved from reference TRBV7-2 and TRBJ2-3, is GAGVSQSPSNKVTEKGKDVELRCDPISGHTALYWYRQSLGQGLEFLIYFQGNSAPDKSGLPSDRFSAERTGGSVSTLTIQRTQQEDSAVYLCASSSPGGRDTQYFGPGTRLTVL.

This clonotype was counted a few times. The J gene is TRBJ1-1, the V gene TRBV20-1; D is unresolved. The germline V gene encodes CDR1 DFQATT and CDR2 SNEGSKA (reference sequence). The CDR3 consists of 13 residues. Trimming took 5 bases from V and 5 from J, leaving 15 bases between them. CDR3 protein: CSAYQKRWTEAFF. The CDR3 nucleotides are TGCAGTGCTTACCAAAAGAGGTGGACTGAAGCTTTCTTT.

At least ten counts were recorded for this clonotype. The CDR3 is CSAGQELTNEKLFF. DNA for the CDR3: TGCAGTGCTGGACAGGAATTAACTAATGAAAAACTGTTTTTT. The chain couples TRBV20-1 to TRBJ1-4, with 7 nucleotides matching TRBD1. The CDR3 spans 14 residues. Trimming cost V 5 bases and J 1 base; bases outside gene matches: 4. In germline, CDR1 is DFQATT, CDR2 SNEGSKA (reference sequence).

This clonotype has a handful of counts. V usage is TRBV12-3 or TRBV12-4 and J usage is TRBJ1-5; D perhaps matches TRBD1 (6 bases). The CDR3 is 16 amino acids. V lost 5 bases and J lost 0, with 14 bases in between. This CDR3 reads CASSGGLGYSNQPQHF. The CDR3 bases are TGTGCCAGCAGTGGGGGGCTGGGATATAGCAATCAGCCCCAGCATTTT.

This clonotype has just a few counts. The chain uses TRBV3-1 and TRBJ1-1; D is undetermined. V lost 2 bases, J lost 11 bases, and 12 bases lay in between. CDR3 length: 12 residues. CDR1 LGHDT and CDR2 YNNKEL come from the germline V gene (reference sequence). CDR3 protein: CASSQRASFAFF. CDR3 nucleotide sequence: TGTGCCAGCAGCCAACGGGCCTCCTTCGCTTTCTTT.

The chain is built from TRBV7-9 and TRBJ1-5, with D possibly TRBD1 on 5 matching bases. V lost 4 bases, J lost 4 bases, and 14 bases lay in between. The CDR3 is made up of 15 amino acids. Germline V gives CDR1 SEHNR, CDR2 FQNEAQ (reference sequence). The CDR3: CASSSREGRNQPQHF. The CDR3 bases are TGTGCCAGCAGCTCCAGGGAGGGACGGAATCAGCCCCAGCATTTT.

This clonotype has only a few counts. V usage is TRBV24-1 and J usage is TRBJ1-1; tentatively, D is TRBD1 (6 bases). The ends were cut back, 3 bases at V and 11 bases at J, with 15 bases in the middle. Germline CDR1 KGHDR, CDR2 SFDVKD. This CDR3 has 13 residues. The CDR3: CATSDPDRSEAFF. The CDR3 DNA follows: TGTGCCACCAGTGATCCCGACAGGTCCGAGGCTTTCTTT.

J is TRBJ2-7 and V is TRBV7-2, with 9 bases that match TRBD2. The CDR3 has 16 residues. Per germline, CDR1 SGHTA and CDR2 FQGNSA. Trimming at V came to 4 bases and at J to 2 bases, leaving 9 bases not matched to a gene. The DNA for the CDR3 is TGTGCCAGCAGCTCAGGCGGATCTAGCGGGGCCTACGAGCAGTACGTC. Translation gives CASSSGGSSGAYEQYV.

This clonotype was recorded a few times. The rearrangement uses TRBV3-1 and TRBJ2-2, with 9 nucleotides matching TRBD1. Germline loops: CDR1 LGHDT, CDR2 YNNKEL (reference sequence). The CDR3 is 16 residues long. The V gene end was trimmed by 4 bases and the J gene end by 5 bases; junction bases not matched to a gene: 8. For the CDR3, the DNA is TGTGCCAGCAGCCTAATCGGACAGGGGTATACCGGGGAGCTGTTTTTT. This encodes CASSLIGQGYTGELFF.

This rearrangement joins TRBV10-3 to TRBJ2-5; the D call may be TRBD1 or TRBD2 (5 bases each). V dropped 5 bases and J dropped 5 bases, with 15 bases sitting between them. Per the germline V gene, CDR1 is ENHRY and CDR2 is SYGVKD. The CDR3 consists of 14 residues. The CDR3 bases are TGTGCCATCAGTCCCGGGGCAGGGCAGGAGACCCAGTACTTC. Its protein product is CAISPGAGQETQYF.

The chain has TRBV4-1 and TRBJ2-3, with 7 bases fitting TRBD1. Trimming cost V 4 bases and J 6 bases; bases outside gene matches: 13. Germline V lookup: CDR1 MGHRA, CDR2 YSYEKL. The CDR3 has 16 amino acids. CDR3 sequence (DNA): TGCGCCAGCAGCCCGTCACAGACAGGGTCCTCGGATACGCAGTATTTT. The encoded protein is CASSPSQTGSSDTQYF.

This clonotype was counted only a few times. The gene calls are TRBV6-5 and TRBJ1-6, with 7 bases identical to TRBD1. Germline-derived CDR1 and CDR2 are MNHEY and SVGAGI. The CDR3 spans 15 residues. The J segment lost 10 bases and the V segment lost 0 bases, leaving 6 bases of the junction unmatched. The CDR3 loop reads CASSYSRGLGSPLHF. CDR3 coding DNA: TGTGCCAGCAGTTACTCGAGGGGGCTGGGGTCACCCCTCCACTTT.

This clonotype has at least ten counts. Relative to the germline gene, one junction end is altered; a read error may explain this. The chain employs TRBV18 and TRBJ1-2; D is perhaps TRBD1 (6 bases). CDR3 length: 11 amino acids. From germline, CDR1 is KGHSH and CDR2 LQKENI. CDR3 in amino acids: CASSPGSGHSF. The CDR3 DNA reads TGTGCCAGCTCACCTGGATCGGGACACTCCTTC.

The chain couples TRBV7-9 to TRBJ1-3; 7 positions match TRBD1. Looked up from germline, CDR1 is SEHNR and CDR2 is FQNEAQ (reference sequence). Trimming took 4 bases from V and 8 from J; bases not matched to a gene: 17. The CDR3 covers 17 residues. The CDR3 sequence: CASSYFGRGRPLDTIYF. Written as DNA, the CDR3 is TGTGCCAGCAGCTACTTCGGCAGGGGGAGACCACTAGACACCATATATTTT.

The CDR3 DNA reads as TGTGCCAGCAGTTACGGGCAGTATCCGGTCGATCGAGCTTTCTTT. This translates into CASSYGQYPVDRAFF. The chain uses TRBV6-2 or TRBV6-3 and TRBJ1-1, with no clear D. The CDR3 is 15 residues long. Trimming took off 2 bases at V and 10 bases at J, with 20 bases between the two ends. Germline V gives CDR1 MNHEY, CDR2 SVGEGT.

This CDR3 reads CASSFRENYGYTF. In nucleotides, the CDR3 is TGTGCCAGCAGTTTCCGGGAAAACTATGGCTACACCTTC. The chain couples TRBV12-3 or TRBV12-4 to TRBJ1-2; D unresolved. CDR3 length: 13 residues. V was pared by 3 bases and J by 2 bases, with 7 bases between.

This clonotype was seen a few times. The V and J genes are TRBV10-3 and TRBJ1-3; maybe TRBD1 (6 bases). Deletions cut 7 bases from V and 0 bases from J, with 13 bases between. Germline V gives CDR1 ENHRY, CDR2 SYGVKD. This CDR3 region has 15 residues. CDR3 in amino acids: CAITSGQSSGNTIYF. DNA for the CDR3: TGTGCCATCACCTCCGGACAGAGCTCTGGAAACACCATATATTTT.

This clonotype came up many times. This rearrangement joins TRBV7-6 to TRBJ2-7, with TRBD1 as a possible D gene (5 bases). The germline gives CDR1 SGHVS, CDR2 FNYEAQ. V lost 0 bases to trimming and J lost 6 bases, with 6 bases between them. The CDR3 consists of 12 residues. The chain's CDR3 is CASSLAGVEQYF. In DNA form, the CDR3 reads TGTGCCAGCAGCTTAGCAGGGGTCGAGCAGTACTTC. Full variable domain (remainder filled in from reference TRBV7-6 and TRBJ2-7): GAGVSQSPRYKVTKRGQDVALRCDPISGHVSLYWYRQALGQGPEFLTYFNYEAQQDKSGLPNDRFSAERPEGSISTLTIQRTEQRDSAMYRCASSLAGVEQYFGPGTRLTVT.